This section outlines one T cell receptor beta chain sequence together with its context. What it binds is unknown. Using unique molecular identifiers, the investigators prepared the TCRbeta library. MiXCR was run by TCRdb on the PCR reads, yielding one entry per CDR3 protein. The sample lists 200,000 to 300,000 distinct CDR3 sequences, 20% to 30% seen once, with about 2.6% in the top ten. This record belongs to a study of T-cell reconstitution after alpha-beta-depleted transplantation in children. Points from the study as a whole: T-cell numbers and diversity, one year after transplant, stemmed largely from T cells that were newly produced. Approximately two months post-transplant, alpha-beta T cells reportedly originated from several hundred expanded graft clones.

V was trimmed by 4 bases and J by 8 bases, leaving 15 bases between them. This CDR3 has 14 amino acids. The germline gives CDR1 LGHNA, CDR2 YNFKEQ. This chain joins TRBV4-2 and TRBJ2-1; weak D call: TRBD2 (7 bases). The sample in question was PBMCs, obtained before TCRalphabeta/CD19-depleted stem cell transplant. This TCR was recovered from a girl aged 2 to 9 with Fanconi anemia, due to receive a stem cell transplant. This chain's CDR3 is CASSPLGGGDEQFF. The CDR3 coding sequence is TGTGCCAGCAGCCCTTTAGGGGGGGGAGATGAGCAGTTCTTC.